This T cell receptor (beta chain) is drawn from a study of T-cell memory formation after mild COVID-19. From 5'RACE with constant-segment primers came TCR alpha and TCR beta cDNA libraries that carried sample barcodes and UMIs. One entry per CDR3 protein results from TCRdb running MiXCR on the 5' RACE reads. This table has 70,000 to 100,000 distinct CDR3 sequences, approximately 13% appearing once. The length of the CDR3 is 15 residues. V trimming: 8 bases; J trimming: 5 bases; junction bases outside the gene matches: 8. The germline gives CDR1 SEHNR, CDR2 FQNEAQ (reference sequence). This clonotype turned up a few times. The antigen is not known. Points from the study as a whole: Balance between CD4 and CD8 was seen in clones contracting day 15 to 85, and a CD4+ lean was seen in later expanders. Contracting CD4+ clones sat mainly in CM and EM; CD8+ in EMRA.

The sequenced sample consisted of PBMCs or a T cell subset sorted from them (not recorded which). This chain joins TRBV7-9 and TRBJ2-3; 12 nucleotides match TRBD1. This TCR was sampled from an adult woman who had mild COVID-19 (a few samples of this study predate the infection). Cell type and time point are not known. The CDR3: CASPDGTGGVDTQYF. The CDR3 region has the DNA TGTGCCAGCCCAGACGGGACAGGGGGCGTAGATACGCAGTATTTT.